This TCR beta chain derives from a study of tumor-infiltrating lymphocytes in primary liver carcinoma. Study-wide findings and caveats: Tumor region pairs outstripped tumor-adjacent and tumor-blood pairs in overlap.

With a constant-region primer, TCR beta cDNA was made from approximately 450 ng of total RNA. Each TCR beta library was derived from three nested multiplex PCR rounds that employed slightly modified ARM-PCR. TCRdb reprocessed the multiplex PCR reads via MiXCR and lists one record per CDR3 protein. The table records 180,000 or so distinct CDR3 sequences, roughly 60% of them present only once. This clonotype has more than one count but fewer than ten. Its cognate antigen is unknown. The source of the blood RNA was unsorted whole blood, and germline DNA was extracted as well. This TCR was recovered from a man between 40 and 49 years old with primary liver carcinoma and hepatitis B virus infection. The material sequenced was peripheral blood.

This CDR3 is CASSLQDDQPQHF. As DNA, the CDR3 is TGTGCCAGCAGTCTACAGGACGATCAGCCCCAGCATTTT. J is TRBJ1-5 and V is TRBV12-3 or TRBV12-4; D possibly corresponds to TRBD1 (5 bases). Trimming removed 5 bases from V and 5 bases from J, with 10 bases in between. This CDR3 is 13 amino acids long.